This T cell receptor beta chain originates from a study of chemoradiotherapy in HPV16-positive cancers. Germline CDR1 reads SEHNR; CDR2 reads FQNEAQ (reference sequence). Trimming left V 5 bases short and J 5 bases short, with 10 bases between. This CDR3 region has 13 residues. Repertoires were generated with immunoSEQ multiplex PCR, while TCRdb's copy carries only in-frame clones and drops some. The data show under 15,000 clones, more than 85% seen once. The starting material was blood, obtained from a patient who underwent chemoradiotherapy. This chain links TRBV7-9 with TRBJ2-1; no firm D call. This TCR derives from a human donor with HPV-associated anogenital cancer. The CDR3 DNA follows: TGTGCCAGCAGCCAGATAGAAAACAATGAGCAGTTCTTC. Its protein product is CASSQIENNEQFF.